Listed below are T cell receptor beta chains from one sample, sequenced in a study of graft-versus-host responses after intestinal transplantation. Repertoires were generated with immunoSEQ multiplex PCR, while TCRdb's copy carries only in-frame clones and drops some. The sample lists 60,000 to 75,000 clones, around 90% occurring once. Their recognized antigens are unknown. Sequences were derived from unstimulated CD8+ T cells sorted from spleen or lymph node cells, sampled before intestinal transplant. Every receptor here comes from a human donor who received an intestinal transplant. Both conserved end residues are part of each CDR3. Fields, in order: CDR3 length, J gene, D gene, V gene, clone size, CDR3 protein, CDR3 DNA. A D gene is named only where the DNA matches it firmly. Clone size is given for some rows only: seen once, a few or many times, or a class if the clone is expanded.

cdr3_length: 13; j_call: TRBJ2-1; d_call: -; v_call: TRBV7-9; clone_size: few; cdr3_aa: CASSGGSGDEQFF; cdr3_nt: TGTGCCAGCAGCGGAGGGTCCGGGGATGAGCAGTTCTTC
cdr3_length: 13; j_call: TRBJ2-7; d_call: -; v_call: TRBV4-2; clone_size: -; cdr3_aa: CASSQVYGYEQYF; cdr3_nt: TGTGCCAGCAGCCAAGTCTATGGCTACGAGCAGTACTTC
cdr3_length: 16; j_call: TRBJ2-1; d_call: -; v_call: TRBV13; clone_size: -; cdr3_aa: CASSSRLVPSYNEQFF; cdr3_nt: TGTGCCAGCAGCTCCCGACTAGTACCATCCTACAATGAGCAGTTCTTC
cdr3_length: 15; j_call: TRBJ2-7; d_call: -; v_call: TRBV28; clone_size: -; cdr3_aa: CASSRPRETSYEQYF; cdr3_nt: TGTGCCAGCAGTCGCCCGAGGGAAACCTCCTACGAGCAGTACTTC
cdr3_length: 16; j_call: TRBJ2-7; d_call: -; v_call: TRBV7-6; clone_size: -; cdr3_aa: CASSTYNGAQGYEQYF; cdr3_nt: TGTGCCAGCAGCACGTATAACGGGGCACAGGGTTACGAGCAGTACTTC
cdr3_length: 15; j_call: TRBJ2-7; d_call: TRBD1; v_call: TRBV5-1; clone_size: -; cdr3_aa: CASSPGTGVTYEQYF; cdr3_nt: TGCGCCAGCAGCCCCGGGACAGGGGTAACCTACGAGCAGTACTTC
cdr3_length: 14; j_call: TRBJ1-2; d_call: -; v_call: TRBV18; clone_size: -; cdr3_aa: CASSPKGGIYGYTF; cdr3_nt: TGTGCCAGCTCACCCAAGGGCGGGATCTATGGCTACACCTTC
cdr3_length: 15; j_call: TRBJ1-4; d_call: -; v_call: TRBV15; clone_size: -; cdr3_aa: CATSRVNRDNEKLFF; cdr3_nt: TGTGCCACCAGCAGAGTGAACAGGGATAATGAAAAACTGTTTTTT
cdr3_length: 13; j_call: TRBJ2-7; d_call: -; v_call: TRBV6-5; clone_size: -; cdr3_aa: CASSYSMANEQYF; cdr3_nt: TGTGCCAGCAGTTACTCGATGGCAAACGAGCAGTACTTC
cdr3_length: 15; j_call: TRBJ1-2; d_call: TRBD1; v_call: TRBV12-5; clone_size: -; cdr3_aa: CASGLAGQGSDGYTF; cdr3_nt: TGTGCTAGTGGTTTGGCGGGACAGGGGAGTGATGGCTACACCTTC
cdr3_length: 14; j_call: TRBJ2-1; d_call: TRBD2; v_call: TRBV6-6; clone_size: -; cdr3_aa: CASSAGLEYNEQFF; cdr3_nt: TGTGCCAGCAGTGCAGGACTAGAATACAATGAGCAGTTCTTC
cdr3_length: 15; j_call: TRBJ1-2; d_call: -; v_call: TRBV5-1; clone_size: -; cdr3_aa: CASSQGRAGDYGYTF; cdr3_nt: TGCGCCAGCAGCCAGGGGAGGGCCGGCGACTATGGCTACACCTTC
cdr3_length: 15; j_call: TRBJ2-1; d_call: TRBD2; v_call: TRBV2; clone_size: -; cdr3_aa: CASSNGGREHNEQFF; cdr3_nt: TGTGCCAGCAGCAATGGCGGGAGGGAACACAATGAGCAGTTCTTC
cdr3_length: 13; j_call: TRBJ1-1; d_call: -; v_call: TRBV6-5; clone_size: -; cdr3_aa: CASSLNTQVEAFF; cdr3_nt: TGTGCCAGCAGTCTGAACACCCAGGTGGAAGCTTTCTTT
cdr3_length: 16; j_call: TRBJ2-5; d_call: -; v_call: TRBV28; clone_size: -; cdr3_aa: CASSPPWGVEKETQYF; cdr3_nt: TGTGCCAGCAGTCCGCCCTGGGGGGTCGAGAAAGAGACCCAGTACTTC
cdr3_length: 13; j_call: TRBJ1-1; d_call: -; v_call: TRBV13; clone_size: -; cdr3_aa: CASSQTGRTEAFF; cdr3_nt: TGTGCCAGCAGCCAAACCGGGAGGACTGAAGCTTTCTTT
cdr3_length: 14; j_call: TRBJ2-7; d_call: TRBD1; v_call: TRBV27; clone_size: -; cdr3_aa: CASSFDRGAYEQYF; cdr3_nt: TGTGCCAGCAGTTTCGACAGGGGGGCCTACGAGCAGTACTTC
cdr3_length: 16; j_call: TRBJ2-7; d_call: -; v_call: TRBV6-1; clone_size: few; cdr3_aa: CASSENRREEAYEQYF; cdr3_nt: TGTGCCAGCAGTGAAAACCGGCGGGAAGAAGCCTACGAGCAGTACTTC
cdr3_length: 17; j_call: TRBJ2-7; d_call: -; v_call: TRBV10-3; clone_size: -; cdr3_aa: CATWAPVWGGGTYEQYF; cdr3_nt: TGTGCCACCTGGGCTCCTGTTTGGGGAGGGGGTACTTACGAGCAGTACTTC
cdr3_length: 17; j_call: TRBJ2-1; d_call: TRBD1; v_call: TRBV19; clone_size: once; cdr3_aa: CASSIDIGTGAGNEQFF; cdr3_nt: TGTGCCAGTAGTATAGATATCGGGACAGGGGCGGGCAATGAGCAGTTCTTC
cdr3_length: 15; j_call: TRBJ2-5; d_call: -; v_call: TRBV4-1; clone_size: -; cdr3_aa: CASSQGYRAQETQYF; cdr3_nt: TGCGCCAGCAGCCAAGGTTACAGAGCCCAAGAGACCCAGTACTTC
cdr3_length: 14; j_call: TRBJ2-2; d_call: -; v_call: TRBV27; clone_size: -; cdr3_aa: CASRQWANTGELFF; cdr3_nt: TGTGCCAGCCGACAGTGGGCGAACACCGGGGAGCTGTTTTTT
cdr3_length: 14; j_call: TRBJ1-4; d_call: TRBD1; v_call: TRBV5-6; clone_size: few; cdr3_aa: CASSAGTANEKLFF; cdr3_nt: TGTGCCAGCAGCGCCGGGACAGCAAATGAAAAACTGTTTTTT
cdr3_length: 16; j_call: TRBJ1-5; d_call: TRBD1; v_call: TRBV6-6; clone_size: -; cdr3_aa: CASSYPPDRGGQPQHF; cdr3_nt: TGTGCCAGCAGTTACCCCCCAGACAGGGGGGGTCAGCCCCAGCATTTT